Listed here is a single TCR beta chain. The data originate from a study of blood T cell repertoires in COVID-19. About the research overall: Italy, Spain and the United States were the sources of the convalescent and acute COVID-19 samples. The cDNA or gDNA used as material had been derived from T cells, B-cell-depleted T cells, or PBMCs.

The CDR3 covers 17 residues. V dropped 4 bases and J dropped 1 base, with 19 bases sitting between them. Looked up from germline, CDR1 is MGHRA and CDR2 is YSYEKL. Per the original methods: Quantification of nucleated cells was approximated via reference gene primer amplification. The data were produced by immunoSEQ multiplex PCR, yet TCRdb's version contains in-frame clones alone and is incomplete. For V, J and clone size, that table is used; D and trimming come from the DNA. The sample lists roughly 100,000 clones; 89% were seen once. Sequencing was performed on peripheral blood. The receptor was derived from a woman at least 80 years old in a cohort sampled during active COVID-19. The genes are TRBV4-1 and TRBJ2-5; D remains ambiguous. DNA for the CDR3: TGCGCCAGCAGCCTTAAGCGAGGTCAGTCATCCCAAGAGACCCAGTACTTC. Translation: CASSLKRGQSSQETQYF.